Following are 4 T cell receptor beta chains from one sample sequenced in a study of beta chain features in type 1 diabetes. The sequenced template was cDNA made from the entire isolated RNA. Clones were sequenced by immunoSEQ multiplex PCR, and TCRdb holds only the in-frame ones, with some missing. The sample carries approximately 150,000 clones, more than 9% recorded once. Sequencing was done on a sample of naive CD4+ T cells from blood. These receptors all stem from a man younger than 35 in good health.

Ten or more counts support this clone. The chain couples TRBV7-2 to TRBJ2-3, with 8 bases fitting TRBD1. V was pared by 3 bases and J by 5 bases, with 4 bases of the junction left unmatched. This CDR3 has 14 amino acids. Germline V gene data show CDR1 as SGHTA and CDR2 as FQGNSA. CDR3 in DNA: TGTGCCAGCAGCTTTGGACAGGGCGGAGATACGCAGTATTTT. It yields the protein CASSFGQGGDTQYF. The full variable domain, rest sourced from reference TRBV7-2 and TRBJ2-3, is GAGVSQSPSNKVTEKGKDVELRCDPISGHTALYWYRQSLGQGLEFLIYFQGNSAPDKSGLPSDRFSAERTGGSVSTLTIQRTQQEDSAVYLCASSFGQGGDTQYFGPGTRLTVL.

In its sample, this clone was seen a few times. The chain carries TRBV7-2 and TRBJ2-3; 9 bases fit TRBD2. From germline, CDR1 is SGHTA and CDR2 FQGNSA. The CDR3 length is 16 residues. V dropped 1 base and J dropped 4; count of bases not matched to a gene: 6. CDR3 sequence (DNA): TGTGCCAGCAGCTTAGTTGGCGGGGGGGCCTCAGATACGCAGTATTTT. It translates to CASSLVGGGASDTQYF.

There are a few counts of this clone. The chain uses TRBV6-5 and TRBJ2-7; D is possibly TRBD1 (6 bases). V lost 7 bases and J lost 4, with 17 bases in between. CDR1 is MNHEY and CDR2 is SVGAGI in the germline V gene. This CDR3 is 14 amino acids long. CDR3 sequence (DNA): TGTGCCAGCACCACGGGCAGGGGTGGGTACGAGCAGTACTTC. It encodes CASTTGRGGYEQYF.

Only a few counts were recorded for this clone. This chain connects TRBV7-9 to TRBJ1-2, with 10 bases lining up with TRBD1. In germline, CDR1 is SEHNR, CDR2 FQNEAQ (reference sequence). The CDR3 length is 16 residues. V was pared by 5 bases and J by 2 bases, with 8 bases of the junction left unmatched. This CDR3 is CASSPGTGVQNYGYTF. CDR3 nucleotide sequence: TGTGCCAGCAGCCCTGGGACAGGGGTCCAAAACTATGGCTACACCTTC. The entire variable domain, with the rest obtained from reference TRBV7-9 and TRBJ1-2, is as follows: DTGVSQNPRHKITKRGQNVTFRCDPISEHNRLYWYRQTLGQGPEFLTYFQNEAQLEKSRLLSDRFSAERPKGSFSTLEIQRTEQGDSAMYLCASSPGTGVQNYGYTFGSGTRLTVV.